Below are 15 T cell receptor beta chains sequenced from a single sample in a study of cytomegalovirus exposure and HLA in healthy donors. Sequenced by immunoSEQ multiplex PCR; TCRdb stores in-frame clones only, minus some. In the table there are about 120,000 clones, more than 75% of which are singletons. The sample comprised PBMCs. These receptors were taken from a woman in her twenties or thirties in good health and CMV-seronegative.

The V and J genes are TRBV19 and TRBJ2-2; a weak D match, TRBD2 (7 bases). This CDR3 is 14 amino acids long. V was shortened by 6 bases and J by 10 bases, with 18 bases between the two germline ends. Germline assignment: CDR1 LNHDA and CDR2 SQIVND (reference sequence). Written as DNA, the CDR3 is TGTGCCAGTAGACTTCGGGGGGCAGCAAAGGAGCTGTTTTTT. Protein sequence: CASRLRGAAKELFF.

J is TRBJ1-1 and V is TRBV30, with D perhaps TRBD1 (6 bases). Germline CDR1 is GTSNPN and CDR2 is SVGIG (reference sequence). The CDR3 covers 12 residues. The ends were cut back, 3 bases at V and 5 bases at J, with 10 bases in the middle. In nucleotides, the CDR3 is TGTGCCTGGAGCCGCAGGGGTACTGAAGCTTTCTTT. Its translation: CAWSRRGTEAFF.

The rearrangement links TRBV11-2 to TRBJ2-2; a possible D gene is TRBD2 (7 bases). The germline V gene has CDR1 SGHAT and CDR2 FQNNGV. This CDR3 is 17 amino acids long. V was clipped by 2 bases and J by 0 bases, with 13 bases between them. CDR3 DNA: TGTGCCAGCAGCTTACGGGGGGCCACGGCGAACACCGGGGAGCTGTTTTTT. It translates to CASSLRGATANTGELFF.

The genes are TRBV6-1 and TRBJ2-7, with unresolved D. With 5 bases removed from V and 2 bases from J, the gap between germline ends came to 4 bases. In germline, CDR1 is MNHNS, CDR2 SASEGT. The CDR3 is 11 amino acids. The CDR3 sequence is CASSYTYEQYF. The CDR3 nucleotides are TGTGCCAGCAGTTACACCTACGAGCAGTACTTC.

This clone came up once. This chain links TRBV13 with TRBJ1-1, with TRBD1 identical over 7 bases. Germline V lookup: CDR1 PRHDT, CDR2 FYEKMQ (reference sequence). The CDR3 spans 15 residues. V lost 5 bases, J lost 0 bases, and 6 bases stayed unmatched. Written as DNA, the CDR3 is TGTGCCAGCAGCGTTAGACAGGGCCTGAACACTGAAGCTTTCTTT. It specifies CASSVRQGLNTEAFF. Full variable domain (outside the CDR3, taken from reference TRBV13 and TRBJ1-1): AAGVIQSPRHLIKEKRETATLKCYPIPRHDTVYWYQQGPGQDPQFLISFYEKMQSDKGSIPDRFSAQQFSDYHSELNMSSLELGDSALYFCASSVRQGLNTEAFFGQGTRLTVV.

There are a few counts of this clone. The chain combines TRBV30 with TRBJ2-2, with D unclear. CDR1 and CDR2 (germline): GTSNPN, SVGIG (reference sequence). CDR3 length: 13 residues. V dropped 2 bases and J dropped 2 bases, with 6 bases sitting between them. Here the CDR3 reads CAWSIHNTGELFF. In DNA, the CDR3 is TGTGCCTGGAGTATACACAACACCGGGGAGCTGTTTTTT. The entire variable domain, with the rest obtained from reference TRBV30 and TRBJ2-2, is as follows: SQTIHQWPATLVQPVGSPLSLECTVEGTSNPNLYWYRQAAGRGLQLLFYSVGIGQISSEVPQNLSASRPQDRQFILSSKKLLLSDSGFYLCAWSIHNTGELFFGEGSRLTVL.

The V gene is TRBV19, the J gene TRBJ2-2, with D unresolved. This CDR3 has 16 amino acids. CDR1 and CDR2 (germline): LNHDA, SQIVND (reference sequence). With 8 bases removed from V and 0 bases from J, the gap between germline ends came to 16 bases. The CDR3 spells CASYPTFYANTGELFF. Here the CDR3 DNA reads TGTGCCAGTTATCCGACATTTTACGCGAACACCGGGGAGCTGTTTTTT.

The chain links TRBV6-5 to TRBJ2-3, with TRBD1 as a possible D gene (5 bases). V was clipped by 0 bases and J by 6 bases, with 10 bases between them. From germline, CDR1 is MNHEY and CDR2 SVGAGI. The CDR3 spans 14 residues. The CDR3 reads CASSYSAGWDTQYF. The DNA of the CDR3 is TGTGCCAGCAGTTACTCTGCAGGGTGGGATACGCAGTATTTT.

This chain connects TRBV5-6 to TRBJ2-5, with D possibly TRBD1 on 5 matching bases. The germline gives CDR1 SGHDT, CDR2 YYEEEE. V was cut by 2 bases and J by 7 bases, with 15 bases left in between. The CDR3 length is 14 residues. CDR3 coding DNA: TGTGCCAGCAGCTTTAGACAGCCCCCCGGGACCCAGTACTTC. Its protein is CASSFRQPPGTQYF. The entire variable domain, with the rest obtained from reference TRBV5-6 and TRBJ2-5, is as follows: DAGVTQSPTHLIKTRGQQVTLRCSPKSGHDTVSWYQQALGQGPQFIFQYYEEEERQRGNFPDRFSGHQFPNYSSELNVNALLLGDSALYLCASSFRQPPGTQYFGPGTRLLVL.

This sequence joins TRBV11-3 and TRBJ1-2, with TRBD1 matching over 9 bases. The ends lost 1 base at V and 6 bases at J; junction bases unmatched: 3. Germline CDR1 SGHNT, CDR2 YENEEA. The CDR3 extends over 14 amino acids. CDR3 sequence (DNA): TGTGCCAGCAGCTTAGGGACAGGGGAGGATGGCTACACCTTC. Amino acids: CASSLGTGEDGYTF.

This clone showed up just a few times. CDR3 in amino acids: CASSPNQGRNLYEQYF. DNA of the CDR3: TGTGCCAGCTCACCAAACCAGGGTAGGAACCTTTACGAGCAGTACTTC. V and J are TRBV18 and TRBJ2-7; a weak D match, TRBD1 (5 bases). The CDR3 runs to 16 residues. Trimming took 2 bases from V and 4 from J, leaving 18 bases between them. The V gene's germline CDR1 is KGHSH and CDR2 LQKENI. Full variable domain (outside the CDR3, taken from reference TRBV18 and TRBJ2-7): NAGVMQNPRHLVRRRGQEARLRCSPMKGHSHVYWYRQLPEEGLKFMVYLQKENIIDESGMPKERFSAEFPKEGPSILRIQQVVRGDSAAYFCASSPNQGRNLYEQYFGPGTRLTVT.

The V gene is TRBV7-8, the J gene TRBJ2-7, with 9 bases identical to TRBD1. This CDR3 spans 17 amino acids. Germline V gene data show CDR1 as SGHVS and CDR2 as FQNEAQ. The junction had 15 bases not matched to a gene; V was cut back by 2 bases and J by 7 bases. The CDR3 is CASSLRAWTGEVWEQYF. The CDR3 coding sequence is TGTGCCAGCAGCTTACGGGCTTGGACAGGGGAAGTTTGGGAGCAGTACTTC. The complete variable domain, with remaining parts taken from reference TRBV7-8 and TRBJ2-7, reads GAGVSQSPRYKVAKRGQDVALRCDPISGHVSLFWYQQALGQGPEFLTYFQNEAQLDKSGLPSDRFFAERPEGSVSTLKIQRTQQEDSAVYLCASSLRAWTGEVWEQYFGPGTRLTVT.

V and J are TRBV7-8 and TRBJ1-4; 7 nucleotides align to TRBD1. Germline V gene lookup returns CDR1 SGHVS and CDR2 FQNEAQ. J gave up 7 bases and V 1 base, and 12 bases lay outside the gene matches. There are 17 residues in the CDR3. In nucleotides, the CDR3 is TGTGCCAGCAGCTTAGGGGCCCCGGGACAGAGGTCTGAAAAACTGTTTTTT. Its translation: CASSLGAPGQRSEKLFF.

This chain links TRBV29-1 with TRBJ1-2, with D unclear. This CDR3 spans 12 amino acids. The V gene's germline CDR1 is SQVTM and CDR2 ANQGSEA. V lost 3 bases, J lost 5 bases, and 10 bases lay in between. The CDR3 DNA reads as TGCAGCGTTGAGTGGCAGTCTTATGGCTACACCTTC. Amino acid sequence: CSVEWQSYGYTF.

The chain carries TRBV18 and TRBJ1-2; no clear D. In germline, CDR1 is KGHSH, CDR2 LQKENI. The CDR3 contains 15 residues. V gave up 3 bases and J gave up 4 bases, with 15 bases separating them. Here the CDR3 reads CASSPDAEGLYGYTF. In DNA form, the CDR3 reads TGTGCCAGCTCACCCGACGCCGAGGGCCTCTATGGCTACACCTTC.